This T cell receptor beta chain was documented in a study of blood T cell repertoires in COVID-19. The CDR3 runs 11 residues. In the original workflow: Reference gene primers were amplified, and this amplification served to estimate nucleated cell counts. Here immunoSEQ multiplex PCR was the method, and the copy in TCRdb shows in-frame clones only, minus some. V and J calls and clone size are given by that table; D and trimming were obtained from the DNA. Of roughly 380,000 clones detected, less than 90% appear once; the ten largest clones hold 2.5% to 3%. Participants, about 18 to 90 years old, spanned about 26 US areas. Clinical history as reported by participants underpinned cohort assignment. Cohort 3 recovered donors had two negative PCRs, clearance, or symptom resolution.

This TCR came from a woman aged 25 to 39 who had recovered from COVID-19. The sample taken for sequencing was PBMCs or T cells enriched from blood (not recorded which). The chain recombines TRBV1 with TRBJ2-7; TRBD2 is the table's D call and was not checked against the DNA. TRBV1 is classified as a pseudogene. The CDR3 DNA reads TGCACCAGATCTAGCGCCTACGAGCAGTACTTC. As protein: CTRSSAYEQYF.